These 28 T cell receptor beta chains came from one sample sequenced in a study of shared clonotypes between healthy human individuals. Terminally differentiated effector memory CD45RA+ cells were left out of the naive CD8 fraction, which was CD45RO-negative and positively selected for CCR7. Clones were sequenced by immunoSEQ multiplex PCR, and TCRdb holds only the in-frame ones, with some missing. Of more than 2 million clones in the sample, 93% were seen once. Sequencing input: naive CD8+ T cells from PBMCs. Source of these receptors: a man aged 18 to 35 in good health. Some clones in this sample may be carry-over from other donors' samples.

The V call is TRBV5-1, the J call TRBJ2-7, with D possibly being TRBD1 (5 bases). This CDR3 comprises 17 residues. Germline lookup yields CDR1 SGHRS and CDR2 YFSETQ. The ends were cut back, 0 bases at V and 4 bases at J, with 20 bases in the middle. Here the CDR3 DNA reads TGCGCCAGCAGCTTGGACAAGGGGCGGCCCGGTGGGTACGAGCAGTACTTC. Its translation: CASSLDKGRPGGYEQYF.

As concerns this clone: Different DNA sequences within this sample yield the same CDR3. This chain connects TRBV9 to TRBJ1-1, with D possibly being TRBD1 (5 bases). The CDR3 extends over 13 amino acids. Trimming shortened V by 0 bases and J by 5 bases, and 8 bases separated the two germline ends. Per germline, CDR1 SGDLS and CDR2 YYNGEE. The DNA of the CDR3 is TGTGCCAGCAGCGTAGAAGGGGATACTGAAGCTTTCTTT. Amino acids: CASSVEGDTEAFF.

The DNA for the CDR3 is TGCAGCGCCTGGACAGGGACCACCTATGGCTACACCTTC. It encodes CSAWTGTTYGYTF. The J gene is TRBJ1-2, the V gene TRBV29-1; 8 nucleotides line up with TRBD1. This CDR3 has 13 residues. The J segment lost 4 bases and the V segment lost 7 bases, leaving 8 bases of the junction unmatched. Germline V gene data show CDR1 as SQVTM and CDR2 as ANQGSEA. The full variable domain, with the rest looked up from reference TRBV29-1 and TRBJ1-2, is SAVISQKPSRDICQRGTSLTIQCQVDSQVTMMFWYRQQPGQSLTLIATANQGSEATYESGFVIDKFPISRPNLTFSTLTVSNMSPEDSSIYLCSAWTGTTYGYTFGSGTRLTVV.

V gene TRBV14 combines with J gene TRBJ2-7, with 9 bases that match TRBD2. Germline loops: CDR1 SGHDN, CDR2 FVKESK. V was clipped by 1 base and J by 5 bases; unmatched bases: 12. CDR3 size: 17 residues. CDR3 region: CASSQGKGGRALNEQYF. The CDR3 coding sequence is TGTGCCAGCAGCCAAGGAAAAGGCGGGAGGGCCTTGAACGAGCAGTACTTC.

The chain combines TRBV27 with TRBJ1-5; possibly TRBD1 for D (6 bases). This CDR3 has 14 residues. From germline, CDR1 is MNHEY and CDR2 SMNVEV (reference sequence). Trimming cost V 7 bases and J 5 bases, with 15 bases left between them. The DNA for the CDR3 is TGTGCCAGCACCAATACCGGGGGGCATCAGCCCCAGCATTTT. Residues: CASTNTGGHQPQHF.

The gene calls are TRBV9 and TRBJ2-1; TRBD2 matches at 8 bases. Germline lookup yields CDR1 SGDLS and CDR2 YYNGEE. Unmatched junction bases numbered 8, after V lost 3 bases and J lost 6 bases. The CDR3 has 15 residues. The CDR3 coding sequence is TGTGCCAGCAGCGGCAGCGGGAGCCCCCTCAATGAGCAGTTCTTC. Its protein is CASSGSGSPLNEQFF.

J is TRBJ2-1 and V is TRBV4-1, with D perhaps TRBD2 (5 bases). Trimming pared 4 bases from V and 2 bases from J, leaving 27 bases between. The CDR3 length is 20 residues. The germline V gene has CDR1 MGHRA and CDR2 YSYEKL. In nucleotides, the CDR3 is TGCGCCAGCAGCCCATCCCGGGAACTAGATTCCGTTCTCCCCTACAATGAGCAGTTCTTC. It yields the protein CASSPSRELDSVLPYNEQFF.

The CDR3 bases are TGTGCCAGCAGTTTAAGGCGGGCCTTCTATGGCTACACCTTC. It codes for CASSLRRAFYGYTF. V usage is TRBV28 and J usage is TRBJ1-2; D gene unclear. The CDR3 has 14 residues. Looked up from germline, CDR1 is MDHEN and CDR2 is SYDVKM. Trimming removed 2 bases at V and 4 bases at J, with 11 bases between.

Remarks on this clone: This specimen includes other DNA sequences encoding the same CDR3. This CDR3 reads CASSPGTSGSYEQYF. CDR3 coding DNA: TGTGCCAGCAGTCCAGGGACTAGCGGGAGCTACGAGCAGTACTTC. The J gene is TRBJ2-7, the V gene TRBV27; 14 positions agree with TRBD2. This CDR3 spans 15 amino acids. V shed 5 bases and J 3 bases; nucleotides not matched to a gene: 3. Per the germline V gene, CDR1 is MNHEY and CDR2 is SMNVEV (reference sequence).

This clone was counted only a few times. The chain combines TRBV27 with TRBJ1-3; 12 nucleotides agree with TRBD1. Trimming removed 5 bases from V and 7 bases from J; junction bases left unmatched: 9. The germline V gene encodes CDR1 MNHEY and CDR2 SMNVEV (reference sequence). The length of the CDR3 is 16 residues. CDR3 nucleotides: TGTGCCAGCAGTGTAGGGACAGGGGGCCTTGGGAACACCATATATTTT. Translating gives CASSVGTGGLGNTIYF.

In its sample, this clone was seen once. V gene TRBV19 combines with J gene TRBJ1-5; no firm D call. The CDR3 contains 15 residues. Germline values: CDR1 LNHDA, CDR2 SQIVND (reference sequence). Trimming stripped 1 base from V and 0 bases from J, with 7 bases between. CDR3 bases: TGTGCCAGTAGTATAGCCAGGAATAGCAATCAGCCCCAGCATTTT. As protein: CASSIARNSNQPQHF.

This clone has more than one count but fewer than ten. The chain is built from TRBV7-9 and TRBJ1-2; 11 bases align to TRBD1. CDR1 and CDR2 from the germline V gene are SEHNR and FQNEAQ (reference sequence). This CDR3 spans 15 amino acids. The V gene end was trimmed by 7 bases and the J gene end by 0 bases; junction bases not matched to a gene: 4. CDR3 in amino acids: CASIRDRGTNYGYTF. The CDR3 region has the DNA TGTGCCAGCATAAGGGACAGGGGGACTAACTATGGCTACACCTTC. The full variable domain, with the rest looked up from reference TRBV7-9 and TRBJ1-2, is DTGVSQNPRHKITKRGQNVTFRCDPISEHNRLYWYRQTLGQGPEFLTYFQNEAQLEKSRLLSDRFSAERPKGSFSTLEIQRTEQGDSAMYLCASIRDRGTNYGYTFGSGTRLTVV.

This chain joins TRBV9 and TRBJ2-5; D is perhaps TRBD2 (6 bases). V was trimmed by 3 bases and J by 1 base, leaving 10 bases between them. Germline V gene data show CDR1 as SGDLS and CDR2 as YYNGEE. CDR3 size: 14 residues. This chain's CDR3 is CASSGSGFQETQYF. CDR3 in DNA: TGTGCCAGCAGCGGTAGCGGTTTCCAAGAGACCCAGTACTTC.

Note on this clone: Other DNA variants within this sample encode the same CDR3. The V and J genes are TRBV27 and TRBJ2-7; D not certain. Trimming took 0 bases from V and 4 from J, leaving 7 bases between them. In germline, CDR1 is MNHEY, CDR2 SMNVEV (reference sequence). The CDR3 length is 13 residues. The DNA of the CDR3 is TGTGCCAGCAGTTTATCTAGTGCGTACGAGCAGTACTTC. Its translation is CASSLSSAYEQYF.

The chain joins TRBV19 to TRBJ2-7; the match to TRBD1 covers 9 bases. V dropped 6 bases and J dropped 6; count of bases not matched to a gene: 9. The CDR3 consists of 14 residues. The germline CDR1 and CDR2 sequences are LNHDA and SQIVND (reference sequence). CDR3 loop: CASSTGGFRGEQYF. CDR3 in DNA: TGTGCCAGTAGCACAGGGGGCTTTAGGGGCGAGCAGTACTTC.

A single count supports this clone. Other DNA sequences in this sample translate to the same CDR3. CDR3 residues: CASSQVGRMNTEAFF. As DNA, the CDR3 is TGCGCCAGCAGCCAAGTTGGTAGGATGAACACTGAAGCTTTCTTT. J is TRBJ1-1 and V is TRBV4-1; D gene unclear. This CDR3 is 15 amino acids long. CDR1 and CDR2 (germline): MGHRA, YSYEKL. With 1 base removed from V and 0 bases from J, the gap between germline ends came to 9 bases.

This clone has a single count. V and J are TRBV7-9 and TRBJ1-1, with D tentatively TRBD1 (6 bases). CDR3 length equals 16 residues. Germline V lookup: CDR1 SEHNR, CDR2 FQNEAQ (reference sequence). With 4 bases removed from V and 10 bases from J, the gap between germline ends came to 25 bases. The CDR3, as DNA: TGTGCCAGCAGCTATTACGTGGGGGGCCCACTTGAACGAGCTTTCTTT. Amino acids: CASSYYVGGPLERAFF.

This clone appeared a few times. In DNA, the CDR3 is TGTGCCAGCAGCGGAGGTAATCAGCCCCAGCATTTT. Protein: CASSGGNQPQHF. The chain employs TRBV5-6 and TRBJ1-5, with D unclear. Trimming cost V 4 bases and J 4 bases, with 6 bases left between them. The CDR3 sequence is 12 residues long. The germline V gene has CDR1 SGHDT and CDR2 YYEEEE.

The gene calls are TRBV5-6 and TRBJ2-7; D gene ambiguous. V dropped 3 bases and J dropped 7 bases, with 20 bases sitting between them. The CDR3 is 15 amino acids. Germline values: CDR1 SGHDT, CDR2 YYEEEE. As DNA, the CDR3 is TGTGCCAGCAGCTACGTAAGGCCCGCCGCTCGGGAGCAGTACTTC. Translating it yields CASSYVRPAAREQYF.

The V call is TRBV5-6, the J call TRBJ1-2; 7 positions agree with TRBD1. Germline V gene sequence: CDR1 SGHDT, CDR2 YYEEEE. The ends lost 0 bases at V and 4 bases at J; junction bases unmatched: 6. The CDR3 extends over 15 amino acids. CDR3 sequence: CASSLVGQSIYGYTF. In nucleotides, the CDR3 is TGTGCCAGCAGCTTGGTGGGACAGTCAATCTATGGCTACACCTTC.

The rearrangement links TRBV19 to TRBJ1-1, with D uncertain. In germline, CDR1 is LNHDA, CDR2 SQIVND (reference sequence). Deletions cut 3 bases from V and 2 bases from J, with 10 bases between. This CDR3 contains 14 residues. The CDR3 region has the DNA TGTGCCAGTAGTATTTCGACGCCAAACACTGAAGCTTTCTTT. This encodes CASSISTPNTEAFF.

The CDR3 DNA sequence: TGCAGCGTTCAACCCCGGGAGTACTACAATGAGCAGTTCTTC. Its translation: CSVQPREYYNEQFF. The chain joins TRBV29-1 to TRBJ2-1; a weak D match, TRBD2 (6 bases). V lost 5 bases, J lost 3 bases, and 14 bases lay in between. Germline V lookup: CDR1 SQVTM, CDR2 ANQGSEA. The CDR3 has 14 residues.

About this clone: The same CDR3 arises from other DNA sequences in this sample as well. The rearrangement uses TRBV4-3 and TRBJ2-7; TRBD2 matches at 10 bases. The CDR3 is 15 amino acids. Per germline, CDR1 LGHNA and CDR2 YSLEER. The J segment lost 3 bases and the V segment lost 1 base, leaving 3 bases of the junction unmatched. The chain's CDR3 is CASSQGTSGNYEQYF. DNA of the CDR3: TGCGCCAGCAGCCAAGGGACTAGCGGCAACTACGAGCAGTACTTC.

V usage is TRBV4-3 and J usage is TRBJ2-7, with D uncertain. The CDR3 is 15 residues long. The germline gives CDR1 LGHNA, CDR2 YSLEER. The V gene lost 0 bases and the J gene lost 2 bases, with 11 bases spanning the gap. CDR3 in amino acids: CASSQEWGIAYEQYF. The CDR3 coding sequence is TGCGCCAGCAGCCAAGAATGGGGAATCGCCTACGAGCAGTACTTC.

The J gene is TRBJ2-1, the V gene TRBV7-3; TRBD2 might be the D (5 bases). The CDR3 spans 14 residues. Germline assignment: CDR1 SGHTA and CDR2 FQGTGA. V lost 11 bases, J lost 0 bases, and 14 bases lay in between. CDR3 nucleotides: TGTGCCTCCAGCACGGGATCCTCCTACAATGAGCAGTTCTTC. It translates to CASSTGSSYNEQFF.

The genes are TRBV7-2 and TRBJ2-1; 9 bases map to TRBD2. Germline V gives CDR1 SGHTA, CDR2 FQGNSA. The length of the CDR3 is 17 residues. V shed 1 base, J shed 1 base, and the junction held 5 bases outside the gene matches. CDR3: CASSLGASGRSYNEQFF. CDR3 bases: TGTGCCAGCAGCTTAGGAGCCAGCGGGAGGTCCTACAATGAGCAGTTCTTC.

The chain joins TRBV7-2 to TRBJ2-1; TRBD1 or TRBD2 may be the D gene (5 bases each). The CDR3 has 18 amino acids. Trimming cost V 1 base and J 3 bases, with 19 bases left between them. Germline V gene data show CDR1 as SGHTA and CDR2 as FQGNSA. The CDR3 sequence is CASSLVSVRGHLYNEQFF. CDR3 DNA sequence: TGTGCCAGCAGCTTAGTGTCCGTGAGGGGCCACCTCTACAATGAGCAGTTCTTC.

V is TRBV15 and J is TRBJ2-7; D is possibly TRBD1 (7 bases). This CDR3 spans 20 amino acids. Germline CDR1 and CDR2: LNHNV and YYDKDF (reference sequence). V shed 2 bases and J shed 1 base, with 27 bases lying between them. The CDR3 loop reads CATSRPTAKTGEVGSYEQYF. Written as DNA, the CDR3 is TGTGCCACCAGCAGACCCACAGCAAAAACAGGGGAGGTGGGGTCCTACGAGCAGTACTTC. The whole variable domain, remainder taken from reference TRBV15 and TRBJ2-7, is DAMVIQNPRYQVTQFGKPVTLSCSQTLNHNVMYWYQQKSSQAPKLLFHYYDKDFNNEADTPDNFQSRRPNTSFCFLDIRSPGLGDTAMYLCATSRPTAKTGEVGSYEQYFGPGTRLTVT.